This passage covers 25 T cell receptor beta chains from one sample sequenced in a study of T-cell memory formation after mild COVID-19. TCRdb redid the calling of the 5' RACE reads with MiXCR, one entry per CDR3 protein. The data show hundreds of thousands of distinct CDR3 sequences, approximately 15% seen once. The sequenced sample consisted of PBMCs or a T cell subset sorted from them (not recorded which). The source of these receptors is an adult woman who had mild COVID-19 (a few samples of this study predate the infection). Cell type and time point are not known.

This clonotype was seen a single time. The chain uses TRBV21-1 and TRBJ2-7; TRBD2, the D gene given by the table, was not confirmed from the DNA. TRBV21-1 is noted as a pseudogene. CDR3 size: 16 residues. Here the CDR3 DNA reads TGTGCCAGCAGCGGACAACGCTACCCGCAGTTTGTGAAGCAGTACTTC. Translation gives CASSGQRYPQFVKQYF.

The V gene is TRBV24-1, the J gene TRBJ2-1; D is unclear. The CDR3 contains 13 residues. Germline V lookup: CDR1 KGHDR, CDR2 SFDVKD. Trimming took off 4 bases at V and 8 bases at J, with 11 bases between the two ends. As DNA, the CDR3 is TGTGCCACCAGTGACCAAAGACTCGATGAGCAGTTCTTC. This translates into CATSDQRLDEQFF.

The V gene is TRBV29-1, the J gene TRBJ2-7; perhaps TRBD1 as D (6 bases). CDR1 SQVTM and CDR2 ANQGSEA come from the germline V gene. This CDR3 is built from 13 residues. Trimming removed 7 bases at V and 5 bases at J, with 18 bases between. Written as DNA, the CDR3 is TGCAGCGCCGAGCGGATTTCAGGGGACGAGCAGTACTTC. This codes for CSAERISGDEQYF.

This clonotype occurred a few times. The rearrangement uses TRBV28 and TRBJ1-6; unclear D gene. Germline CDR1 reads MDHEN; CDR2 reads SYDVKM. The CDR3 contains 15 residues. Deletions cut 3 bases from V and 2 bases from J, with 8 bases between. The CDR3 nucleotides read TGTGCCAGCAGTTTGCAAGGGACCTATAATTCACCCCTCCACTTT. This sequence encodes CASSLQGTYNSPLHF.

The chain has TRBV7-2 and TRBJ2-1; 7 positions agree with TRBD2. Trimming removed 5 bases from V and 2 bases from J; junction bases left unmatched: 9. CDR3 length: 16 amino acids. Germline V lookup: CDR1 SGHTA, CDR2 FQGNSA. The CDR3 sequence is CASSHRGGDPYNEQFF. In nucleotides, the CDR3 is TGTGCCAGCAGCCATAGGGGAGGGGATCCCTACAATGAGCAGTTCTTC.

This clonotype has more than one count but fewer than ten. The rearrangement joins TRBV4-1 to TRBJ2-7; 8 positions agree with TRBD2. Germline loops: CDR1 MGHRA, CDR2 YSYEKL. The CDR3 loop spans 16 amino acids. With 0 bases clipped from V and 0 bases from J, the junction kept 4 bases outside the gene matches. The DNA of the CDR3 is TGCGCCAGCAGCCAAGATACCGGGACTAGCTCCTACGAGCAGTACTTC. Translated, it gives CASSQDTGTSSYEQYF.

This clonotype was found a few times. This rearrangement joins TRBV7-6 to TRBJ2-7; the D is unclear. This CDR3 is 13 amino acids long. Germline V CDR1 and CDR2: SGHVS, FNYEAQ. V was trimmed by 8 bases and J by 4 bases, leaving 15 bases between them. The CDR3 here is CASSISDGYEQYF. The CDR3 bases are TGTGCCAGCTCTATTTCAGACGGATACGAGCAGTACTTC.

This chain uses TRBV7-9 with TRBJ2-7, with D possibly TRBD1 on 6 matching bases. This CDR3 has 14 residues. V was shortened by 5 bases and J by 2 bases, with 13 bases between the two germline ends. Per the germline V gene, CDR1 is SEHNR and CDR2 is FQNEAQ (reference sequence). CDR3 protein: CASSDTGTTYEQYF. CDR3 DNA sequence: TGTGCCAGCAGCGACACAGGGACCACCTACGAGCAGTACTTC.

The chain uses TRBV5-8 and TRBJ1-3; 7 bases agree with TRBD1. V lost 7 bases, J lost 1 base, and 8 bases stayed unmatched. CDR3 size: 15 residues. CDR1 is SGHTS, CDR2 YDEGEE, per germline. The CDR3 DNA reads TGTGCCAGCTCACCTTTGACAGGGTCTGGAAACACCATATATTTT. Protein sequence: CASSPLTGSGNTIYF.

This clonotype was counted only a few times. The CDR3 sequence: CASSLGGRGYEQYF. CDR3 DNA sequence: TGTGCCAGCAGCTTAGGGGGCAGGGGGTACGAGCAGTACTTC. The chain couples TRBV7-8 to TRBJ2-7; 7 bases are shared with TRBD1. The CDR3 contains 14 residues. J gave up 4 bases and V 1 base, and 4 bases lay outside the gene matches. Germline CDR1 SGHVS, CDR2 FQNEAQ.

This clonotype turned up a few times. This chain links TRBV19 with TRBJ1-1, with D perhaps matching TRBD1 (6 bases). Germline-derived CDR1 and CDR2 are LNHDA and SQIVND (reference sequence). Trimming left V 3 bases short and J 7 bases short, with 12 bases between. The CDR3 totals 13 residues. Here the CDR3 reads CASSISGQLEAFF. As DNA, the CDR3 is TGTGCCAGTAGTATCTCGGGACAACTTGAAGCTTTCTTT.

The chain is built from TRBV11-2 and TRBJ2-3, with D uncertain. Germline loops: CDR1 SGHAT, CDR2 FQNNGV. V lost 1 base, J lost 2 bases, and 10 bases lay in between. The CDR3 is 15 amino acids. CDR3 sequence (DNA): TGTGCCAGCAGCTTAGGGTTTCGGGCCACAGATACGCAGTATTTT. The encoded protein is CASSLGFRATDTQYF.

V usage is TRBV4-3 and J usage is TRBJ1-5; weak D call: TRBD1 (5 bases). V was shortened by 0 bases and J by 6 bases, with 15 bases between the two germline ends. Per the germline V gene, CDR1 is LGHNA and CDR2 is YSLEER. CDR3 length equals 16 residues. CDR3 coding DNA: TGCGCCAGCAGCCAAGAGGTACAGGCGTTTGGTCAGCCCCAGCATTTT. Translating it yields CASSQEVQAFGQPQHF.

This chain links TRBV30 with TRBJ2-5, with D perhaps assigned TRBD1 or TRBD2 (5 bases each). CDR1 is GTSNPN and CDR2 is SVGIG in the germline V gene (reference sequence). This CDR3 is 14 amino acids long. With 0 bases removed from V and 5 bases from J, the gap between germline ends came to 13 bases. CDR3 nucleotide sequence: TGTGCCTGGAGTGTACAGCGGTGGGGGGAGACCCAGTACTTC. Protein product: CAWSVQRWGETQYF.

This clonotype has ten or more counts. This chain connects TRBV4-1 to TRBJ2-7, with TRBD1 identical over 7 bases. CDR3 length: 16 amino acids. Unmatched junction bases numbered 10, after V lost 3 bases and J lost 2 bases. Germline V gene lookup returns CDR1 MGHRA and CDR2 YSYEKL. This chain's CDR3 is CASSQTGKGTPYEQYF. The CDR3 DNA sequence: TGCGCCAGCAGCCAGACAGGGAAAGGAACTCCCTACGAGCAGTACTTC.

This clonotype appeared a few times. V and J are TRBV7-8 and TRBJ1-1, with D perhaps matching TRBD1 (6 bases). Germline-derived CDR1 and CDR2 are SGHVS and FQNEAQ. V lost 1 base and J 6 bases, leaving 12 bases between the germline ends. The CDR3 is 14 residues long. The chain's CDR3 is CASSLVGGRAEAFF. CDR3 coding DNA: TGTGCCAGCAGCTTAGTTGGGGGGCGGGCTGAAGCTTTCTTT.

The gene calls are TRBV2 and TRBJ2-5; weak D call: TRBD1 (7 bases). CDR3 length: 15 amino acids. Germline lookup yields CDR1 SNHLY and CDR2 FYNNEI. V dropped 5 bases and J dropped 5 bases, with 18 bases sitting between them. CDR3 in amino acids: CASSSGRDSGETQYF. The CDR3 nucleotides read TGTGCCAGCAGTAGTGGAAGGGACAGCGGGGAGACCCAGTACTTC.

The V gene is TRBV27, the J gene TRBJ2-2, with a weak D call TRBD2 (6 bases). Germline assignment: CDR1 MNHEY and CDR2 SMNVEV (reference sequence). The CDR3 covers 15 residues. Trimming pared 7 bases from V and 6 bases from J, leaving 18 bases between. The CDR3 sequence is CASTPTGTRPGELFF. The CDR3 bases are TGTGCCAGCACCCCCACCGGGACTCGGCCCGGGGAGCTGTTTTTT.

The V call is TRBV12-3 or TRBV12-4, the J call TRBJ1-1, with unresolved D. The CDR3 runs 13 residues. With 6 bases removed from V and 6 bases from J, the gap between germline ends came to 14 bases. The CDR3 bases are TGTGCCAGCAGGCACCCAGCGGCCGCTGAAGCTTTCTTT. Its protein is CASRHPAAAEAFF.

This clonotype was counted only a few times. The chain has TRBV12-3 or TRBV12-4 and TRBJ1-4; D is unresolved. The CDR3 runs 14 residues. V gave up 6 bases and J gave up 5 bases, with 13 bases separating them. This CDR3 is CASSLNRPNEKLFF. The CDR3 DNA follows: TGTGCCAGCAGCCTTAACCGTCCCAATGAAAAACTGTTTTTT.

This clonotype appeared a few times. This sequence joins TRBV5-1 and TRBJ2-3; D is unresolved. The V gene lost 0 bases and the J gene lost 4 bases, with 12 bases spanning the gap. The CDR3 totals 15 residues. Germline loops: CDR1 SGHRS, CDR2 YFSETQ. The chain's CDR3 is CASSLGSTAPDTQYF. DNA for the CDR3: TGCGCCAGCAGCTTGGGGTCTACAGCCCCAGATACGCAGTATTTT.

This chain links TRBV10-3 with TRBJ2-5; TRBD1 aligns across 9 bases. Germline V gives CDR1 ENHRY, CDR2 SYGVKD. Trimming took 6 bases from V and 1 from J; bases not matched to a gene: 6. The CDR3 contains 15 residues. CDR3 in DNA: TGTGCCATCAGGGAGACAGGGGGGACCCAAGAGACCCAGTACTTC. As protein: CAIRETGGTQETQYF.

The V and J genes are TRBV12-3 or TRBV12-4 and TRBJ1-5; 9 nucleotides align to TRBD1. Trimming at V came to 0 bases and at J to 5 bases, leaving 5 bases not matched to a gene. The CDR3 runs 16 residues. The CDR3 coding sequence is TGTGCCAGCAGTTTAGCGATGGGACAGGGAGATCAGCCCCAGCATTTT. Residues: CASSLAMGQGDQPQHF.

The chain combines TRBV9 with TRBJ2-3; TRBD1 aligns across 12 bases. V lost 3 bases, J lost 4 bases, and 6 bases stayed unmatched. This CDR3 region has 16 residues. Germline values: CDR1 SGDLS, CDR2 YYNGEE. The CDR3 DNA reads as TGTGCCAGCAGCGCCCAGGGACAGGGGGCGGCAGATACGCAGTATTTT. It codes for CASSAQGQGAADTQYF.

This clonotype was seen at least ten times. The rearrangement joins TRBV18 to TRBJ1-6; 7 nucleotides align to TRBD1. In germline, CDR1 is KGHSH, CDR2 LQKENI. The V gene end was trimmed by 3 bases and the J gene end by 8 bases; junction bases not matched to a gene: 4. The CDR3 has 14 residues. As DNA, the CDR3 is TGTGCCAGCTCACCGTGGCAGGGGGATTCACCCCTCCACTTT. It specifies CASSPWQGDSPLHF.